This T cell receptor (beta chain) was captured by sequencing in a study of glioma-infiltrating T cells (dated by TCRdb to the mid-2010s). For context, the study as a whole: The study sequenced TCR alpha- and beta-chain repertoires from glioma tissue, from non-neoplastic brain tissue and from matched peripheral blood mononuclear cells. The paired cohort was made up of three low-grade glioma patients, under ten primary glioblastoma patients and three non-glioma patients who contributed non-neoplastic brain tissue. To measure divergence between tissue and blood T-cell populations, each tissue-infiltrating repertoire was compared with the peripheral blood repertoire of the same patient.

The CDR3 holds 13 amino acids from the cysteine to the valine. The DNA shown is the 39-base CDR3, in frame from base 1. V is shortened by 5 bases, J by 3 bases, and the region joining them spans 11 bases. CDR1 is given as SEHNR and CDR2 as FQNEAQ, both from the germline V gene (reference sequence). Note on this clonotype: Its target antigen remains unknown. No much larger clone exists at a distance of one base, and base qualities are not known.

General study outcomes and caveats: In non-neoplastic patients, VJ-independent divergence between tissue and blood fell below expectation, whereas in all gliomas, and especially in low-grade gliomas, the divergence rose above expectation. The group comparisons were based on small numbers of patients: three non-neoplastic, three low-grade glioma and roughly eight glioblastoma patients. Only a very small number of CDR3 sequences turned up in both tissue and blood, a result put down to high CDR3 diversity combined with limited sampling.

The iRepertoire nested amplicon-rescue multiplex PCR (arm-PCR) platform was used to amplify TCR alpha and beta CDR3 regions from RNA. For one-step reverse transcription and amplification, roughly 90-450 ng of tissue mRNA or PBMC total RNA was used as input. Following bead purification, Illumina adapters were added by a secondary multiplex PCR, and the libraries were gel-purified between 200 and 400 bp. Internal 6-nucleotide barcodes were carried by the libraries and were used for demultiplexing. Sequencing of libraries was performed on an Illumina MiSeq with 2x220 or 2x250 nucleotide paired-end reads. Per the authors' processing: Paired reads were merged using FLASH 1.2.11 and were aligned to the GRCh37 human genome using BWA-MEM, after which TRA and TRB reads were extracted. For V and J assignment, an IMGT-derived reference of cassette sequences and CDR3 motifs that included pseudogenes was used. Reads were translated in three frames, and productive CDR3s were defined as those with a C...FGXG motif and no stop codons. A clonotype was defined as a unique combination of a V-J cassette pair and a CDR3 amino acid sequence. Hamming distance filtering was applied to reads, with thresholds set by the sequence error rate of each sample in mapped regions. The public reads were reprocessed in TCRdb via fastp at Q25 and MiXCR, keeping in-frame beta chains. Every entry covers one CDR3 protein and lists the most common genes and DNA from its rows. The V and J calls come from TCRdb's annotation, not from the publication. The sample table shows around 130,000 distinct CDR3 sequences, and roughly a quarter are seen once. The top ten clones comprise under 35% of the sample.

The sample comprised glioma tissue, nonneoplastic brain tissue, or PBMCs (not recorded which). This receptor was obtained from a human donor with low-grade glioma or glioblastoma, undergoing nonglioma brain surgery, or in good health (not recorded which). The chain is assembled from TRBV7-9 and TRBJ2-7, with the D gene not clear enough to name. The bases read TGTGCCAGCAGCCCACCCCACGGCTACGAGCAGTACGTC. This sequence encodes CASSPPHGYEQYV.